The clone carrying this T cell receptor (beta chain) turned up a few times. Its antigen is unidentified. In every case, the donor was a healthy Caucasian. These data are taken from a study of identical twins. Trimming removed 4 bases from V and 1 base from J; junction bases left unmatched: 2. This CDR3 comprises 14 residues. Germline-derived CDR1 and CDR2 are SGHDT and YYEEEE. Unique molecular identifiers were present on cDNA, and template switching added a universal primer site. From the 5' RACE reads, TCRdb called clonotypes with MiXCR, one entry per CDR3 protein. Found here are roughly 690,000 distinct CDR3 sequences, around 6% of them singletons; the top ten hold roughly 2%. Study observations and caveats: Fewer insertions characterized abundant cord blood beta clonotypes, whereas memory repertoires showed none.

This sequence joins TRBV5-6 and TRBJ2-4; 7 bases agree with TRBD1. Sequenced sample: naive T cells sorted from blood. This clonotype was obtained from a young man in good health. The CDR3 here is CASSTQGAKNIQYF. The CDR3, as DNA: TGTGCCAGCAGCACACAGGGGGCCAAAAACATTCAGTACTTC.